What follows are 30 T cell receptor beta chains derived from one specimen sequenced in a study of blood T cell repertoires in COVID-19. The data were produced by immunoSEQ multiplex PCR, yet TCRdb's version contains in-frame clones alone and is incomplete. This table holds 200,000 to 250,000 clones, approximately 82% found once. The source material was peripheral blood. The receptors shown here come from a woman in her thirties or forties who had recovered from COVID-19.

CDR3: CASSPRTGFRDEQYF. The CDR3 DNA reads as TGTGCCAGCAGTCCCAGGACAGGGTTTCGCGACGAGCAGTACTTC. This chain joins TRBV6-2 or TRBV6-3 and TRBJ2-7; 8 bases align to TRBD1. Trimming cost V 5 bases and J 5 bases; bases outside gene matches: 11. The CDR3 length is 15 residues. Germline V gene data show CDR1 as MNHEY and CDR2 as SVGEGT.

This chain uses TRBV7-3 with TRBJ2-2, with 9 bases aligning to TRBD1. V lost 5 bases, J lost 4 bases, and 2 bases stayed unmatched. Germline lookup yields CDR1 SGHTA and CDR2 FQGTGA. The CDR3 has 14 amino acids. In DNA, the CDR3 is TGTGCCAGCAGCGCGACAGGGGGCACCGGGGAGCTGTTTTTT. It encodes CASSATGGTGELFF.

The chain uses TRBV2 and TRBJ2-5; TRBD1 matches at 7 bases. The CDR3 contains 13 residues. With V trimmed by 4 bases and J by 7 bases, 6 bases remained unmatched. Germline CDR1 SNHLY, CDR2 FYNNEI. The CDR3 protein is CASSGGQAVTQYF. In DNA form, the CDR3 reads TGTGCCAGCAGTGGAGGACAGGCCGTGACCCAGTACTTC.

V and J are TRBV4-3 and TRBJ1-2; TRBD1 aligns across 9 bases. CDR3 length: 14 amino acids. Germline V gene lookup returns CDR1 LGHNA and CDR2 YSLEER. V lost 4 bases to trimming and J lost 7 bases; unmatched junction nucleotides: 7. The CDR3 loop reads CASSLLTGGSGYTF. DNA for the CDR3: TGCGCCAGCAGCCTCCTGACAGGGGGTTCTGGCTACACCTTC.

This clone has only one observation. The gene calls are TRBV7-2 and TRBJ2-3; 7 positions match TRBD2. V gave up 5 bases and J gave up 0 bases; unmatched junction bases: 11. This CDR3 has 17 residues. Germline V gives CDR1 SGHTA, CDR2 FQGNSA. The CDR3 spells CASSPRPAGVSTDTQYF. The CDR3 coding sequence is TGTGCCAGCAGCCCTCGGCCCGCGGGGGTTAGCACAGATACGCAGTATTTT.

This clone was detected a few times. The chain employs TRBV6-4 and TRBJ2-2, with D maybe TRBD1 (6 bases). The CDR3 spans 14 residues. The ends were cut back, 6 bases at V and 1 base at J, with 9 bases in the middle. Germline V gives CDR1 MRHNA, CDR2 SNTAGT. The CDR3 nucleotides read TGTGCCAGCAGCCGACAGGAGAACACCGGGGAGCTGTTTTTT. Its protein is CASSRQENTGELFF.

This rearrangement joins TRBV14 to TRBJ1-1; possible D gene TRBD1, 5 bases. The CDR3 extends over 14 amino acids. Germline V gene lookup returns CDR1 SGHDN and CDR2 FVKESK. The ends were cut back, 4 bases at V and 4 bases at J, with 13 bases in the middle. CDR3 sequence: CASSPYLDSTEAFF. In DNA form, the CDR3 reads TGTGCCAGCAGCCCATACTTAGACAGCACTGAAGCTTTCTTT.

The chain joins TRBV4-2 to TRBJ2-1, with 8 bases fitting TRBD2. This CDR3 comprises 16 residues. Unmatched junction bases numbered 13, after V lost 4 bases and J lost 8 bases. Germline lookup yields CDR1 LGHNA and CDR2 YNFKEQ. CDR3 sequence: CASSLYAGGLQHEQFF. The CDR3, as DNA: TGTGCCAGCAGCCTATACGCGGGGGGATTACAGCATGAGCAGTTCTTC.

The rearrangement joins TRBV18 to TRBJ2-7; a possible D gene is TRBD1 (5 bases). The germline V gene has CDR1 KGHSH and CDR2 LQKENI. With 0 bases removed from V and 5 bases from J, the gap between germline ends came to 11 bases. The CDR3 is 14 amino acids. CDR3 in DNA: TGTGCCAGCTCACCACCGGCAGGGATAAACGAGCAGTACTTC. Translation: CASSPPAGINEQYF.

The chain's CDR3 is CASRDREWTEAFF. The CDR3 nucleotides read TGTGCCAGCCGGGACAGGGAATGGACTGAAGCTTTCTTT. The chain combines TRBV21-1 with TRBJ1-1; TRBD1 is the table's D call, not checked against the DNA. TRBV21-1 is reported as a pseudogene. This CDR3 has 13 residues.

This clone was seen only a few times. The J gene is TRBJ1-6, the V gene TRBV29-1; D gene uncertain. There are 13 residues in the CDR3. V was clipped by 5 bases and J by 7 bases, with 12 bases between them. The germline CDR1 and CDR2 sequences are SQVTM and ANQGSEA. Here the CDR3 reads CSVQPERNSPLHF. The CDR3 DNA reads as TGCAGCGTTCAACCGGAGAGAAATTCACCCCTCCACTTT.

This clone was observed a few times. This chain uses TRBV6-2 or TRBV6-3 with TRBJ1-5; D gene uncertain. CDR3 length equals 12 residues. Germline V gives CDR1 MNHEY, CDR2 SVGEGT. V was shortened by 2 bases and J by 9 bases, with 8 bases between the two germline ends. The CDR3 spells CASSYQVAPQHF. Written as DNA, the CDR3 is TGTGCCAGCAGTTACCAGGTGGCGCCCCAGCATTTT.

The V and J genes are TRBV5-1 and TRBJ1-1; D possibly corresponds to TRBD1 (5 bases). Germline V gene data show CDR1 as SGHRS and CDR2 as YFSETQ. The V end was cut by 1 base, the J end by 1 base, with 14 bases between. The CDR3 is made up of 16 amino acids. Written as DNA, the CDR3 is TGCGCCAGCAGCTTGCAGCCCGTCGGGGGGAACACTGAAGCTTTCTTT. It yields the protein CASSLQPVGGNTEAFF.

The chain uses TRBV11-2 and TRBJ1-1; TRBD1 agrees at 7 bases. J was trimmed by 5 bases and V by 5 bases; bases with no gene match: 11. The CDR3 contains 15 residues. Germline V gives CDR1 SGHAT, CDR2 FQNNGV. The CDR3 nucleotides read TGTGCCAGCAGCCCATCAAAGGGGGCGGTTACTGAAGCTTTCTTT. Translated, it gives CASSPSKGAVTEAFF.

V usage is TRBV14 and J usage is TRBJ2-3; 11 bases agree with TRBD2. Per the germline V gene, CDR1 is SGHDN and CDR2 is FVKESK. This CDR3 comprises 14 residues. V dropped 2 bases and J dropped 5; count of bases not matched to a gene: 0. CDR3: CASSQTSGGDTQYF. The CDR3 DNA reads as TGTGCCAGCAGCCAAACTAGCGGGGGAGATACGCAGTATTTT.

Concerning this clone itself: The same CDR3 also results from other DNA sequences found in this sample. The chain employs TRBV9 and TRBJ2-7; D is unclear. CDR1 and CDR2 from the germline V gene are SGDLS and YYNGEE. Deletions cut 0 bases from V and 2 bases from J, with 9 bases between. This CDR3 is built from 14 residues. CDR3 bases: TGTGCCAGCAGCGTAGGGGCTGGAACCTACGAGCAGTACTTC. Translated, it gives CASSVGAGTYEQYF.

The chain uses TRBV3-1 (or the pseudogene TRBV3-2) and TRBJ1-1; D unresolved. The CDR3 runs to 14 residues. Germline CDR1 and CDR2: LGHDT and YNNKEL (reference sequence). Trimming cost V 5 bases and J 1 base, with 11 bases left between them. CDR3 coding DNA: TGTGCCAGCAGCATACGGGGAGCGAACACTGAAGCTTTCTTT. Encoded protein: CASSIRGANTEAFF.

J is TRBJ2-3 and V is TRBV6-5; D possibly corresponds to TRBD2 (5 bases). The germline V and J ends were trimmed by 6 bases and 1 base, with 14 bases remaining between them. There are 15 residues in the CDR3. From germline, CDR1 is MNHEY and CDR2 SVGAGI. CDR3 sequence reads: CASSYREPGTDTQYF. Written as DNA, the CDR3 is TGTGCCAGCAGCTATCGGGAACCGGGCACAGATACGCAGTATTTT.

The V and J genes are TRBV19 and TRBJ2-7, with 8 bases identical to TRBD1. The junction had 13 bases not matched to a gene; V was cut back by 4 bases and J by 5 bases. The germline V gene encodes CDR1 LNHDA and CDR2 SQIVND (reference sequence). The CDR3 has 16 residues. In DNA, the CDR3 is TGTGCCAGTAGTAAGATGTTTGGACAGGGTAGACACGAGCAGTACTTC. It specifies CASSKMFGQGRHEQYF. Full variable domain (remainder filled in from reference TRBV19 and TRBJ2-7): DGGITQSPKYLFRKEGQNVTLSCEQNLNHDAMYWYRQDPGQGLRLIYYSQIVNDFQKGDIAEGYSVSREKKESFPLTVTSAQKNPTAFYLCASSKMFGQGRHEQYFGPGTRLTVT.

V is TRBV4-3 and J is TRBJ1-3, with a tentative D call TRBD1 (6 bases). Germline V CDR1 and CDR2: LGHNA, YSLEER. The germline V and J ends were trimmed by 1 base and 2 bases, with 6 bases remaining between them. The CDR3 length is 14 residues. CDR3 bases: TGCGCCAGCAGCCAAGGGACAGCTGGAAACACCATATATTTT. It specifies CASSQGTAGNTIYF.

This clone has a single count. The chain has TRBV6-2 or TRBV6-3 and TRBJ2-1; 8 positions match TRBD2. Unmatched junction bases numbered 6, after V lost 6 bases and J lost 2 bases. CDR3 length: 15 amino acids. Germline V gene data show CDR1 as MNHEY and CDR2 as SVGEGT. The CDR3 nucleotides are TGTGCCAGCAGCCAAACTAGCGGAGCCTACAATGAGCAGTTCTTC. Protein sequence: CASSQTSGAYNEQFF.

V is TRBV3-1 (or the pseudogene TRBV3-2) and J is TRBJ1-6, with D possibly being TRBD1 (5 bases). The CDR3 is 17 residues long. The germline V and J ends were trimmed by 0 bases and 7 bases, with 16 bases remaining between them. Germline V gene sequence: CDR1 LGHDT, CDR2 YNNKEL (reference sequence). CDR3 amino acids: CASSQDGAPTHNSPLHF. The CDR3 DNA follows: TGTGCCAGCAGCCAAGATGGGGCTCCCACCCACAATTCACCCCTCCACTTT.

Concerning this clone: The same CDR3 is also encoded by other DNA sequences in this sample. The chain recombines TRBV19 with TRBJ2-1; 7 bases fit TRBD1. The CDR3 sequence is 15 residues long. CDR1 LNHDA and CDR2 SQIVND come from the germline V gene (reference sequence). V was pared by 3 bases and J by 4 bases, with 6 bases of the junction left unmatched. In nucleotides, the CDR3 is TGTGCCAGTAGTATTGACCGGGACAGATACAATGAGCAGTTCTTC. Translated: CASSIDRDRYNEQFF.

A few counts support this clone. Just one base apart from a much larger clone, this may be a read error. At the DNA level, this CDR3 is encoded by other sequences in the same sample as well. This chain connects TRBV12-3 or TRBV12-4 to TRBJ1-4; 7 bases agree with TRBD1. The junction had 1 base not matched to a gene; V was cut back by 2 bases and J by 7 bases. This CDR3 region has 13 residues. This CDR3 is CASSLYRGEKLFF. The CDR3 DNA is TGTGCCAGCAGTTTATACAGGGGTGAAAAACTGTTTTTT.

This clone was recorded many times. The chain carries TRBV19 and TRBJ1-2; unclear D gene. The germline gives CDR1 LNHDA, CDR2 SQIVND (reference sequence). Trimming pared 4 bases from V and 4 bases from J, leaving 13 bases between. CDR3 length: 14 residues. Here the CDR3 reads CASSNPEKLYGYTF. The CDR3 DNA reads as TGTGCCAGTAGTAATCCCGAGAAGCTCTATGGCTACACCTTC.

The gene calls are TRBV27 and TRBJ2-1, with 15 bases that match TRBD2. This CDR3 has 18 amino acids. Germline trimming cut 5 bases from V and 8 bases from J; bases unmatched to any gene: 13. CDR1 is MNHEY and CDR2 is SMNVEV in the germline V gene (reference sequence). This CDR3 is CASSPNPQGLAGGYEQFF. The CDR3 DNA follows: TGTGCCAGCAGTCCTAACCCGCAGGGACTAGCGGGGGGCTATGAGCAGTTCTTC.

The genes are TRBV18 and TRBJ1-1; 8 bases map to TRBD1. In germline, CDR1 is KGHSH, CDR2 LQKENI. CDR3 length equals 17 residues. J lost 2 bases, V lost 3 bases, and 11 bases had no gene match. CDR3 loop: CASSPNRGTGGNTEAFF. CDR3 coding DNA: TGTGCCAGCTCACCCAATAGGGGGACAGGAGGAAACACTGAAGCTTTCTTT.

The rearrangement joins TRBV12-5 to TRBJ2-3, with 14 bases that match TRBD2. CDR3 size: 19 residues. Germline values: CDR1 LGHNT, CDR2 FRNRAP. The J segment lost 2 bases and the V segment lost 5 bases, leaving 12 bases of the junction unmatched. For the CDR3, the DNA is TGTGCTAGTGGTCAAATCGCCGGGACTAGCGGGGGAACCACAGATACGCAGTATTTT. It translates to CASGQIAGTSGGTTDTQYF.

The V and J genes are TRBV30 and TRBJ1-6, with 7 positions matching TRBD1. Germline CDR1 is GTSNPN and CDR2 is SVGIG (reference sequence). The CDR3 loop spans 17 amino acids. J lost 6 bases, V lost 4 bases, and 15 bases had no gene match. This CDR3 is CAWTLMPPGTVNSPLHF. The CDR3 bases are TGTGCCTGGACCCTAATGCCACCTGGGACAGTTAATTCACCCCTCCACTTT.

This clone came up a few times. The rearrangement links TRBV2 to TRBJ2-7; D might be TRBD1 (5 bases). Germline CDR1 and CDR2: SNHLY and FYNNEI. This CDR3 contains 14 residues. Trimming shortened V by 3 bases and J by 3 bases, and 12 bases separated the two germline ends. The CDR3 region is CASSEQGFIYEQYF. CDR3 nucleotide sequence: TGTGCCAGCAGTGAGCAGGGCTTCATCTACGAGCAGTACTTC.